The source of this T cell receptor (beta chain) is a study of metastatic and nonmetastatic thyroid tumors. Study context: The authors compared repertoires across blood and tumor or nodule tissue from malignant and benign thyroid patients.

The authors' processing: To classify distant metastasis in papillary thyroid cancer, a model was built from CDR3 differences across clinicopathological groups. Using MiXCR, TCRdb reanalyzed the PCR reads. TCRdb, rather than the study authors, made the V and J calls. Among about 15,000 clones, approximately 32% were seen once, and the ten largest hold 7% to 7.5%. Regarding this clone: Antigen specificity is unknown.

The CDR3 covers 13 residues. Deletions cut 5 bases from V and 7 bases from J, with 12 bases between. Germline CDR1 and CDR2: SGHRS and YFSETQ. Study findings and constraints: The study reportedly found significantly higher TCR beta diversity in malignant thyroid tumors than benign nodules, in blood and tumor.

Ahead of thyroid surgery, no patient had received treatment of any kind. The V gene is TRBV5-1, the J gene TRBJ2-2; D is uncertain. Source material: tumor tissue. The source of this sequence is a female donor with papillary thyroid cancer or a benign thyroid nodule (not recorded which). Some clones in this sample may be carry-over from other donors' samples. CDR3 region: CASRATPFGELFF. The CDR3 nucleotides read TGCGCCAGCAGGGCGACCCCTTTCGGGGAGCTGTTTTTT.